The T cell receptor (beta chain) described here comes from a study of cytomegalovirus exposure and HLA in healthy donors. It was with 60 Vbeta and 13 Jbeta primers that the PCR ran. The repertoire was sequenced with immunoSEQ multiplex PCR; TCRdb's copy has only in-frame clones and lacks some. The data show about 94,000 clones, about four fifths seen once. The germline CDR1 and CDR2 sequences are LNHDA and SQIVND (reference sequence). V shed 2 bases and J 5 bases; nucleotides not matched to a gene: 7. The CDR3 covers 16 residues. Concerning this clone: Antigen unknown.

Study results and limitations: Later on, analysis showed that most CMV-associated TCR beta chains appeared to be HLA-restricted.

The clonotype originates from a human donor in good health. Material for sequencing was PBMCs. This chain connects TRBV19 to TRBJ1-5; 9 bases are shared with TRBD1. The CDR3 coding sequence is TGTGCCAGTAGTATACAACCGGGACAGGGTCATCAGCCCCAGCATTTT. This encodes CASSIQPGQGHQPQHF.